This T cell receptor beta chain is from a study of T cell repertoires in cytomegalovirus infection. Study overall: Epitope selection comprised recently identified HLA-C-restricted CMV epitopes and well-studied HLA-B-restricted CMV epitopes. It was the public TCR beta signatures that indicated both CMV infection and matching HLA type.

Of note for this clonotype: As yet, its antigen is unknown.

TCRdb processed the reads anew with MiXCR; each CDR3 protein has one entry. The sample consists of a few hundred thousand distinct CDR3 sequences, under 45% of them appearing once. Germline CDR1 reads SGHVS; CDR2 reads FNYEAQ. There are 18 residues in the CDR3. Trimming stripped 3 bases from V and 0 bases from J, with 21 bases between. Study conclusions and caveats: What dominated the ex vivo response were HLA-C-restricted CMV-specific TCR beta clonotypes. Carriage of CMV together with the relevant HLA was identifiable through cumulative public TCR beta family frequency.

This receptor was obtained from a human donor in good health (CMV status not recorded). Some clones in this sample may be carry-over from other donors' samples. The source was cultured PBMCs, collected from culture after CMV antigen stimulation. This chain connects TRBV7-6 to TRBJ2-7, with D uncertain. CDR3 loop: CASSFRSGPPRSSYEQYF. The CDR3 DNA is TGTGCCAGCAGCTTTCGGTCAGGCCCCCCCCGAAGCTCCTACGAGCAGTACTTC.